A single sample is the source of the 15 T cell receptor beta chains below, sequenced in a study of cytotoxic CD8 clonotypes in ibrutinib-treated CLL. Sequencing used immunoSEQ multiplex PCR; TCRdb keeps in-frame clones, though not all of them. The sample shows more than 200,000 clones, roughly 73% of them seen only once. The specimen comprised PBMCs, sampled after 12 months of ibrutinib treatment. All receptors come from a human donor with chronic lymphocytic leukemia.

The CDR3 protein is CASSSILGVGETQYF. The CDR3, as DNA: TGTGCCAGCAGCTCCATTTTGGGGGTTGGGGAGACCCAGTACTTC. V usage is TRBV6-6 and J usage is TRBJ2-5, with D perhaps assigned TRBD1 or TRBD2 (5 bases each). V was cut by 6 bases and J by 5 bases, with 19 bases left in between. The V gene's germline CDR1 is MNHNY and CDR2 SVGAGI (reference sequence). This CDR3 contains 15 residues.

This clone was recorded a few times. In DNA, the CDR3 is TGTGCCAGCAGCCCGCGGGAGGGGTCCGGGGAGCTGTTTTTT. Translation gives CASSPREGSGELFF. The chain is built from TRBV25-1 and TRBJ2-2; 9 bases match TRBD2. V dropped 6 bases and J dropped 6; count of bases not matched to a gene: 5. This CDR3 is built from 14 residues. CDR1 MGHDK and CDR2 SYGVNS come from the germline V gene.

The chain couples TRBV4-1 to TRBJ2-7; 8 nucleotides align to TRBD2. The germline CDR1 and CDR2 sequences are MGHRA and YSYEKL. V trimming: 0 bases; J trimming: 0 bases; junction bases outside the gene matches: 4. This CDR3 contains 16 residues. In nucleotides, the CDR3 is TGCGCCAGCAGCCAAGATTTCGGGACTAGCTCCTACGAGCAGTACTTC. This gives the protein CASSQDFGTSSYEQYF.

The chain employs TRBV5-1 and TRBJ1-2; D is ambiguous. Germline values: CDR1 SGHRS, CDR2 YFSETQ. V lost 2 bases and J 6 bases, leaving 17 bases between the germline ends. The CDR3 is made up of 15 amino acids. The CDR3: CASSLMEPLKNGYTF. CDR3 bases: TGCGCCAGCAGCTTAATGGAACCCTTAAAAAATGGCTACACCTTC.

The rearrangement uses TRBV6-5 and TRBJ2-3; 7 nucleotides agree with TRBD2. Trimming took 4 bases from V and 2 from J; bases not matched to a gene: 3. The CDR3 contains 14 residues. From germline, CDR1 is MNHEY and CDR2 SVGAGI. The CDR3 region has the DNA TGTGCCAGCAGTTCACGGGGGGTCACAGATACGCAGTATTTT. It yields the protein CASSSRGVTDTQYF.

The rearrangement uses TRBV25-1 and TRBJ2-7, with TRBD2 matching over 7 bases. Germline CDR1 MGHDK, CDR2 SYGVNS. The CDR3 has 14 residues. V gave up 2 bases and J gave up 2 bases; unmatched junction bases: 3. The CDR3 DNA sequence: TGTGCCAGCAGTGAAGGGGGGGGAGCCTACGAGCAGTACTTC. Its protein product is CASSEGGGAYEQYF.

This clone has a single count. The J gene is TRBJ2-7, the V gene TRBV20-1; D not resolved. From germline, CDR1 is DFQATT and CDR2 SNEGSKA (reference sequence). Trimming pared 0 bases from V and 5 bases from J, leaving 5 bases between. This CDR3 spans 11 amino acids. CDR3 sequence (DNA): TGCAGTGCTAGAGATTGGGACGAGCAGTACTTC. This sequence encodes CSARDWDEQYF.

This chain links TRBV27 with TRBJ1-4, with D possibly being TRBD1 (6 bases). Trimming took 3 bases from V and 5 from J, leaving 13 bases between them. CDR1 is MNHEY, CDR2 SMNVEV, per germline (reference sequence). The CDR3 loop spans 15 amino acids. CDR3 DNA sequence: TGTGCCAGCAGTTTCTTGGGGAGGGGGAATGAAAAACTGTTTTTT. Protein: CASSFLGRGNEKLFF. Using reference TRBV27 and TRBJ1-4 for the parts outside the CDR3, the full variable domain is EAQVTQNPRYLITVTGKKLTVTCSQNMNHEYMSWYRQDPGLGLRQIYYSMNVEVTDKGDVPEGYKVSRKEKRNFPLILESPSPNQTSLYFCASSFLGRGNEKLFFGSGTQLSVL.

The genes are TRBV28 and TRBJ1-1; D gene unclear. CDR3 size: 13 residues. V was pared by 2 bases and J by 1 base, with 5 bases between. Per germline, CDR1 MDHEN and CDR2 SYDVKM. CDR3 sequence: CASSLRRNTEAFF. The CDR3 DNA is TGTGCCAGCAGTTTACGTAGGAACACTGAAGCTTTCTTT.

The chain carries TRBV10-1 and TRBJ1-1; D ambiguous. Germline V lookup: CDR1 WNHNN, CDR2 SYGVQD (reference sequence). The V end was cut by 0 bases, the J end by 6 bases, with 8 bases between. The CDR3 runs to 13 residues. CDR3 loop: CASSESDGSEAFF. As DNA, the CDR3 is TGCGCCAGCAGTGAGTCGGACGGATCTGAAGCTTTCTTT.

This clone occurred once. V usage is TRBV11-2 and J usage is TRBJ2-3; D not certain. Trimming pared 5 bases from V and 5 bases from J, leaving 17 bases between. The CDR3 has 15 residues. The V gene's germline CDR1 is SGHAT and CDR2 FQNNGV. The CDR3 DNA sequence: TGTGCCAGCAGCCCGAGTGGCCTCGGATTAGATACGCAGTATTTT. Translation gives CASSPSGLGLDTQYF.

The chain uses TRBV6-5 and TRBJ2-6; perhaps TRBD2 as D (5 bases). The CDR3 consists of 16 residues. In germline, CDR1 is MNHEY, CDR2 SVGAGI. V shed 0 bases and J shed 2 bases, with 8 bases lying between them. The CDR3 here is CASSYSWGAGANVLTF. The CDR3 nucleotides are TGTGCCAGCAGTTACTCTTGGGGAGCTGGGGCCAACGTCCTGACTTTC.

The chain links TRBV29-1 to TRBJ2-1; D unclear. Germline V CDR1 and CDR2: SQVTM, ANQGSEA. This CDR3 has 14 residues. V lost 4 bases and J lost 6, with 16 bases in between. In DNA form, the CDR3 reads TGCAGCGTTGCAGGACCCTCCCGTGTCAATGAGCAGTTCTTC. Protein: CSVAGPSRVNEQFF.

The chain links TRBV6-5 to TRBJ2-6; no firm D call. Germline lookup yields CDR1 MNHEY and CDR2 SVGAGI. This CDR3 contains 13 residues. V lost 4 bases and J 4 bases, leaving 5 bases between the germline ends. The CDR3: CASSLGGANVLTF. The CDR3 DNA is TGTGCCAGCAGTTTGGGGGGGGCCAACGTCCTGACTTTC.

The chain couples TRBV19 to TRBJ1-1; 8 nucleotides match TRBD1. This CDR3 is 15 amino acids long. The J segment lost 4 bases and the V segment lost 4 bases, leaving 8 bases of the junction unmatched. In germline, CDR1 is LNHDA, CDR2 SQIVND (reference sequence). The CDR3: CASSSPGTGVTEAFF. In DNA, the CDR3 is TGTGCCAGTAGTAGCCCCGGGACAGGCGTCACTGAAGCTTTCTTT.